This TCR beta chain was profiled in a study of technical replicates of blood from a few donors. The junction had 8 bases not matched to a gene; V was cut back by 0 bases and J by 4 bases. CDR1 and CDR2 (germline): LGHNA, YNFKEQ. The CDR3 spans 17 residues. TCRdb's copy holds only in-frame clones and misses some; the assay was immunoSEQ multiplex PCR. Of some 10,000 clones in the sample, around 94% were seen once. The rearrangement joins TRBV4-2 to TRBJ2-2, with 7 positions matching TRBD2. Sequencing was carried out using PBMCs. The sequence was collected from a human donor in good health. CDR3 in amino acids: CASSQEGPAGTTGELFF. For the CDR3, the DNA is TGTGCCAGCAGCCAAGAAGGGCCAGCGGGGACCACCGGGGAGCTGTTTTTT.